This TCR beta chain comes out of a study of T cell repertoires in cytomegalovirus infection. Study observations and caveats: CMV carriers having the relevant HLA were flagged by cumulative public TCR beta family frequency.

Many counts were recorded for this clonotype. Antigen unknown. From the reads, TCRdb called clonotypes with MiXCR, one entry per CDR3 protein. The data show some 800,000 distinct CDR3 sequences, with over 25% seen just once and 9.5% to 15% held by the top ten. The length of the CDR3 is 17 residues. The V end was cut by 0 bases, the J end by 1 base, with 13 bases between. CDR1 is SGHTA, CDR2 FQGNSA, per germline. Sequenced material: cultured CD8+ T cells from PBMCs, taken from culture after CMV antigen stimulation. The V call is TRBV7-2, the J call TRBJ2-1; possibly TRBD2 for D (7 bases). This TCR came from a human donor in good health (CMV status not recorded). Some clones in this sample may be carry-over from other donors' samples. CDR3 in DNA: TGTGCCAGCAGCTTAGCGGGGGGGGGCATTTCCTACAATGAGCAGTTCTTC. Amino acids: CASSLAGGGISYNEQFF.